Below are 8 T cell receptor beta chains sequenced from a single sample in a study of T cells in Graves' hyperthyroidism and ophthalmopathy. Amplification of TCR beta CDR3 regions was performed using RNA transcripts as template. The HTBI set primed first-round TCR CDR3 RT-PCR. TCRdb processed the multiplex PCR reads anew with MiXCR; each CDR3 protein has one entry. Of 470,000 or so distinct CDR3 sequences in the sample, less than 25% were seen once. Sequencing was performed on blood. The receptors originated from a man between 18 and 29 years old with Graves' hyperthyroidism.

This clonotype was recorded at least ten times. V and J are TRBV6-5 and TRBJ2-7, with D uncertain. V dropped 7 bases and J dropped 7 bases, with 17 bases sitting between them. The CDR3 extends over 13 amino acids. Germline lookup yields CDR1 MNHEY and CDR2 SVGAGI. CDR3 DNA: TGTGCCAGCACTTTCTCTTCGGCCTGGGAGCAGTACTTC. Its protein product is CASTFSSAWEQYF.

This clonotype was observed at least ten times. The rearrangement joins TRBV30 to TRBJ2-7; 10 bases are shared with TRBD1. This CDR3 spans 13 amino acids. The V segment lost 7 bases and the J segment 5 bases; nucleotides outside the gene matches: 8. In germline, CDR1 is GTSNPN, CDR2 SVGIG (reference sequence). This chain's CDR3 is CAYNQGQGNEQYF. The CDR3 region has the DNA TGTGCCTATAACCAGGGACAGGGGAACGAGCAGTACTTC.

In this sample, this clonotype turned up once. The V and J genes are TRBV12-3 or TRBV12-4 and TRBJ1-1, with 11 bases matching TRBD1. Trimming took 4 bases from V and 0 from J; bases not matched to a gene: 4. CDR3 length: 16 amino acids. CDR3 in DNA: TGTGCCAGCAGTTCGAGGACAGGGGGCTTGAACACTGAAGCTTTCTTT. Protein product: CASSSRTGGLNTEAFF.

This clonotype has just one count. The chain joins TRBV11-2 to TRBJ2-7; D assignment may be TRBD1 or TRBD2 (6 bases each). Trimming removed 6 bases from V and 3 bases from J, with 21 bases in between. Germline V gene lookup returns CDR1 SGHAT and CDR2 FQNNGV. The CDR3 extends over 16 amino acids. The CDR3 sequence: CASSPPRGIGGYEQYF. DNA of the CDR3: TGTGCCAGCAGTCCGCCGCGGGGTATAGGGGGCTACGAGCAGTACTTC.

This clonotype was counted at least ten times. Written as DNA, the CDR3 is TGTGCCAGCAGCCCGGGGACAGGGGATAGCAATCAGCCCCAGCATTTT. Residues: CASSPGTGDSNQPQHF. This rearrangement joins TRBV11-1 to TRBJ1-5; 10 nucleotides match TRBD1. The CDR3 has 16 amino acids. Germline CDR1 reads SGHAT; CDR2 reads FQDESV (reference sequence). V lost 5 bases to trimming and J lost 0 bases; unmatched junction nucleotides: 4.

This clonotype came up many times. The chain joins TRBV6-2 or TRBV6-3 to TRBJ1-1, with unresolved D. The CDR3 runs to 13 residues. Germline loops: CDR1 MNHEY, CDR2 SVGEGT. The V and J ends lost 5 bases and 10 bases respectively, with 17 bases between them. The CDR3 sequence is CASSRNEVGRAFF. The CDR3 DNA sequence: TGTGCCAGCAGTCGGAACGAGGTTGGGAGAGCTTTCTTT.

This clonotype was recorded many times. This rearrangement joins TRBV24-1 to TRBJ2-5, with D possibly being TRBD1 (6 bases). This CDR3 is built from 15 residues. Per germline, CDR1 KGHDR and CDR2 SFDVKD. V was trimmed by 5 bases and J by 5 bases, leaving 17 bases between them. CDR3 amino acids: CATSVPDRFGETQYF. In nucleotides, the CDR3 is TGTGCCACCAGTGTTCCCGACAGGTTTGGGGAGACCCAGTACTTC.

This clonotype came up many times. The gene calls are TRBV12-3 or TRBV12-4 and TRBJ2-7; D is unresolved. V was trimmed by 6 bases and J by 2 bases, leaving 11 bases between them. This CDR3 comprises 13 residues. The CDR3, as DNA: TGTGCCAGCAGCCCAGAGCTTACCTACGAGCAGTACTTC. This sequence encodes CASSPELTYEQYF.